This T cell receptor beta chain was sequenced during a study of T cells in narcolepsy (dated by TCRdb to the late 2010s). For the study in its entirety: Healthy control donors were enrolled in the study alongside patients who had narcolepsy type 1 or type 2 (NT1, NT2). The study sought autoreactive T cells targeting hypocretin neuron self-antigens (hypocretin, TRIB2) in narcolepsy patients, using TCR Vbeta sequencing to track clonotypes in blood and CSF. What the study reported, not specific to this receptor: According to the report, autoreactive clonotypes were detected serially in the blood of the same patients and of different patients, but not in healthy controls. Patients and controls had similar numbers of sequenced blood memory CD4+ clonotypes, with averages of 38,000 to 50,000 in patients and 30,000 to 35,000 in controls. In plots comparing CSF and blood CD4+ T cell clonotypes from the same patient, HCRT-specific and TRIB2-specific autoreactive clonotypes were highlighted. No sequences matching autoreactive T cell clones were present in some of the blood memory CD4+ repertoires from patients and controls.

The receptor library was made with the immunoSEQ multiplex PCR assay. The immuneACCESS repertoire file appears here via TCRdb, limited to in-frame rearrangements. These files lack a portion of the clones; in checked studies, under half of the deficit traces to unresolved V genes, and the cause of the others is not known. The sample table lists approximately 22,000 clones, about 60% of them with a count of one. The ten top clones hold around 12% of the sample. From cysteine to phenylalanine, the CDR3 is 18 amino acids long. Only CDR3 DNA is held: 54 bases, read in frame from base 1. V was cut back by 1 base and J by 7 bases, leaving a gap of 23 bases between them. CDR1 and CDR2, per the germline V gene, are SGHTA and FQGNSA. For TCR Vbeta sequencing, memory CD4+ T cells were sorted ex vivo from the peripheral blood of narcolepsy patients and healthy controls. On this clone: This clone's antigen is unknown. Being one base from a much bigger clone, this may be a read error.

The source is a human donor in good health. Recombination linked TRBV7-2 to TRBJ2-1; the D call is possibly TRBD1 or TRBD2, each sharing 5 bases. The specimen sequenced was memory (CD45RA-) CD4+ T cells from blood. Reading the label with the study, this specimen's cell subset or site is: memory T cells sorted ex vivo from peripheral blood. The DNA sequence follows: TGTGCCAGCAGCTTAGGAATGTGGGGCTGGGCCTCGGGAAATGAGCAGTTCTTC. It codes for CASSLGMWGWASGNEQFF.